This T cell receptor beta chain was recorded in a study of shared clonotypes between healthy human individuals. General study findings and limits: Among donors, sharing of clonotypes was expected to be affected by sequencing depth.

It was around 0.3 ug DNA, roughly 32,000 T cell genomes, that went into each replicate PCR of unsorted PBMC. The assay was immunoSEQ multiplex PCR, and TCRdb's table has in-frame clones only and misses some. In the table there are some 500,000 clones, roughly 80% of which are singletons. This clone was detected many times. Its antigen is still unknown. Adult donors, all healthy and HIV-negative, had no recent acute infections or vaccinations. Unsorted samples used some 89 million PBMCs for genomic DNA. This CDR3 has 13 residues. The germline gives CDR1 MNHEY, CDR2 SVGAGI. Trimming cost V 2 bases and J 7 bases, with 9 bases left between them.

The sequence was obtained from a woman in her forties in good health. Some clones in this sample may be carry-over from other donors' samples. The V and J genes are TRBV6-5 and TRBJ2-1, with TRBD2 as a possible D gene (5 bases). Sequenced sample: PBMCs. The CDR3 loop reads CASSYGRGNEQFF. CDR3 in DNA: TGTGCCAGCAGTTACGGCCGGGGAAATGAGCAGTTCTTC.